This TCR beta chain derives from a study of T cells in localized non-small cell lung cancer. Study findings and constraints: Uninvolved adjacent lung had the highest recorded T cell clonality, with tumor below it.

Only in-frame clones appear in the TCRdb table, and some are missing; sequencing was by immunoSEQ multiplex PCR. The sample has more than 20,000 clones; about nine tenths are singletons. There are a few counts of this clone. No antigen is known for it. The receptor was isolated from a man aged 35 to 69 with stage II squamous cell lung carcinoma. This specimen consisted of PBMCs, obtained before any cancer treatment.

The CDR3 DNA reads TGTGCCAGCAGCTTAGGGGGCACTGGTTCCCAGCATTTT. This codes for CASSLGGTGSQHF. The chain couples TRBV7-8 to TRBJ1-5; maybe TRBD1 (5 bases). This CDR3 region has 13 residues. The germline CDR1 and CDR2 sequences are SGHVS and FQNEAQ. The V end lost 1 base, the J end lost 11 bases, and 12 bases lay between the germline ends. Combining the CDR3 with reference TRBV7-8 and TRBJ1-5 gives the whole variable domain GAGVSQSPRYKVAKRGQDVALRCDPISGHVSLFWYQQALGQGPEFLTYFQNEAQLDKSGLPSDRFFAERPEGSVSTLKIQRTQQEDSAVYLCASSLGGTGSQHFGDGTRLSIL.